Below are 9 T cell receptor beta chains sequenced from a single sample in a study of T-cell reconstitution after alpha-beta-depleted transplantation in children. A library of TCRbeta sequences, prepared with unique molecular identifiers, was generated. TCRdb fed the PCR reads into MiXCR, producing one record per CDR3 protein. The table has around 94,000 distinct CDR3 sequences, 7.5% to 9.5% seen once. Material: PBMCs, obtained before TCRalphabeta/CD19-depleted stem cell transplant. These receptors were collected from a boy between 2 and 10 years old with acute lymphoblastic leukemia, due to receive a stem cell transplant.

This clonotype has a handful of counts. The chain is built from TRBV6-2 or TRBV6-3 and TRBJ2-7; maybe TRBD1 (6 bases). The germline V gene has CDR1 MNHEY and CDR2 SVGEGT. The CDR3 is 13 residues long. V was shortened by 5 bases and J by 3 bases, with 11 bases between the two germline ends. CDR3 nucleotides: TGTGCCAGCAGTGTTAGGACAGTCTACGAGCAGTACTTC. Residues: CASSVRTVYEQYF.

The chain is built from TRBV28 and TRBJ2-7, with 7 bases identical to TRBD2. V was pared by 5 bases and J by 3 bases, with 13 bases of the junction left unmatched. The germline gives CDR1 MDHEN, CDR2 SYDVKM. The CDR3 contains 16 residues. CDR3: CASSALVVLADYEQYF. DNA of the CDR3: TGTGCCAGCAGTGCCCTGGTTGTCCTAGCGGACTACGAGCAGTACTTC.

The rearrangement links TRBV5-1 to TRBJ2-1; 7 bases match TRBD1. V lost 7 bases to trimming and J lost 6 bases; unmatched junction nucleotides: 10. This CDR3 is built from 14 residues. Germline V lookup: CDR1 SGHRS, CDR2 YFSETQ. The CDR3 DNA reads TGCGCCAGCCAAGACGACAGGGTCGGCAATGAGCAGTTCTTC. This translates into CASQDDRVGNEQFF.

This clonotype was seen repeatedly, ten times or more. The CDR3 sequence is CASSVLVARLDEAFF. CDR3 DNA: TGTGCCAGCTCCGTTCTCGTAGCGCGATTAGATGAAGCTTTCTTT. The chain has TRBV7-6 and TRBJ1-1; D gene unclear. The ends were cut back, 8 bases at V and 7 bases at J, with 23 bases in the middle. Per germline, CDR1 SGHVS and CDR2 FNYEAQ. This CDR3 is 15 amino acids long. Using reference TRBV7-6 and TRBJ1-1 for the parts outside the CDR3, the full variable domain is GAGVSQSPRYKVTKRGQDVALRCDPISGHVSLYWYRQALGQGPEFLTYFNYEAQQDKSGLPNDRFSAERPEGSISTLTIQRTEQRDSAMYRCASSVLVARLDEAFFGQGTRLTVV.

Ten or more counts support this clonotype. The chain combines TRBV27 with TRBJ2-3; no reliable D call. CDR3 length equals 15 residues. Germline V gives CDR1 MNHEY, CDR2 SMNVEV (reference sequence). V dropped 6 bases and J dropped 1 base, with 14 bases sitting between them. Here the CDR3 reads CASRPRDTGTDTQYF. The CDR3 DNA follows: TGTGCCAGCAGACCCCGAGACACAGGCACAGATACGCAGTATTTT.

This clonotype appeared many times. This chain uses TRBV5-4 with TRBJ2-1; D is ambiguous. CDR3 length equals 17 residues. Germline CDR1 SGHNT, CDR2 YYREEE (reference sequence). With 6 bases removed from V and 2 bases from J, the gap between germline ends came to 21 bases. The CDR3 loop is CASTTSLAPRTYNEQFF. The DNA for the CDR3 is TGTGCCAGCACCACTTCTTTAGCCCCTCGCACCTACAATGAGCAGTTCTTC.

This clonotype was found a few times. CDR3 amino acids: CASSTGAETQYF. Written as DNA, the CDR3 is TGCGCCAGCAGCACCGGGGCAGAGACCCAGTACTTC. V and J are TRBV5-1 and TRBJ2-5, with D perhaps matching TRBD1 or TRBD2 (5 bases each). This CDR3 contains 12 residues. V shed 4 bases and J shed 4 bases, with 8 bases lying between them. Looked up from germline, CDR1 is SGHRS and CDR2 is YFSETQ.

This clonotype was counted only a few times. This chain links TRBV6-2 or TRBV6-3 with TRBJ2-1; no reliable D call. This CDR3 is built from 15 residues. V was trimmed by 2 bases and J by 0 bases, leaving 8 bases between them. Germline values: CDR1 MNHEY, CDR2 SVGEGT. CDR3 amino acids: CASSYRVSSYNEQFF. As DNA, the CDR3 is TGTGCCAGCAGTTACCGGGTCAGCTCCTACAATGAGCAGTTCTTC.

The V gene is TRBV19, the J gene TRBJ2-2; 8 nucleotides align to TRBD1. Germline CDR1 is LNHDA and CDR2 is SQIVND (reference sequence). The J segment lost 4 bases and the V segment lost 3 bases, leaving 4 bases of the junction unmatched. The CDR3 has 15 residues. Written as DNA, the CDR3 is TGTGCCAGTAGTATGGACAGGGTGGGCACCGGGGAGCTGTTTTTT. It encodes CASSMDRVGTGELFF.